The 9 T cell receptor beta chains reported below all come from one sample, sequenced in a study of CD8+ T cells in alopecia areata (dated by TCRdb to the late 2010s). According to the study, the label for this sample's treatment or condition signals: oral pan-JAK inhibitor, 5-10 mg twice daily. Receptors were amplified or captured by the immunoSEQ multiplex PCR assay. RNA was extracted from all samples and reverse transcribed into cDNA, which served as template for TCR sequencing. TCRdb provides this immuneACCESS table in a form limited to in-frame rearrangements. Some clones are lacking; in checked studies, under half of them reflect an unresolved V gene, and why the rest are absent is not known. The sample records about 260,000 clones, 60% of which are singletons. The ten largest make up 0.75% to 0.95% of the sample. The sequenced sample was CD4+ T cells sorted from blood, obtained between weeks 51 and 52, from a patient treated with tofacitinib. These TCRs come from a human donor with alopecia areata.

As to this clone: Additional DNA sequences in this sample encode the identical CDR3. The genes are TRBV29-1 and TRBJ2-7, with 7 bases lining up with TRBD2. The germline CDR1 and CDR2 sequences are SQVTM and ANQGSEA. This CDR3 is built from 12 residues. The J segment lost 4 bases and the V segment lost 4 bases, leaving 4 bases of the junction unmatched. The CDR3 region has the DNA TGCAGCGTTGGGACGGGGGGTTACGAGCAGTACTTC. Amino acid sequence: CSVGTGGYEQYF.

V gene TRBV29-1 combines with J gene TRBJ1-2; no reliable D call. Trimming pared 4 bases from V and 6 bases from J, leaving 15 bases between. The CDR3 extends over 13 amino acids. CDR1 and CDR2 (germline): SQVTM, ANQGSEA. DNA of the CDR3: TGCAGCGTTGGAGGCTGGTCTAAGGATGGCTACACCTTC. It encodes CSVGGWSKDGYTF.

Here the CDR3 DNA reads TGTGCCAGCAGCCCGAGCGGGGGGGCTGATACGCAGTATTTT. It specifies CASSPSGGADTQYF. The chain carries TRBV14 and TRBJ2-3; 10 bases line up with TRBD2. CDR1 and CDR2 (germline): SGHDN, FVKESK. After removal of 4 bases from V and 6 bases from J, the junction contained 4 bases not matched to a gene. The CDR3 is 14 amino acids. Together with reference TRBV14 and TRBJ2-3, the CDR3 gives the full variable domain: EAGVTQFPSHSVIEKGQTVTLRCDPISGHDNLYWYRRVMGKEIKFLLHFVKESKQDESGMPNNRFLAERTGGTYSTLKVQPAELEDSGVYFCASSPSGGADTQYFGPGTRLTVL.

This clone was found a few times. The J gene is TRBJ1-1, the V gene TRBV29-1; TRBD1 aligns across 7 bases. Germline lookup yields CDR1 SQVTM and CDR2 ANQGSEA. The ends lost 7 bases at V and 1 base at J; junction bases unmatched: 9. The CDR3 runs 14 residues. This CDR3 reads CSARQGGRNTEAFF. The CDR3 nucleotides read TGCAGCGCACGACAGGGCGGGAGGAACACTGAAGCTTTCTTT.

The chain employs TRBV30 and TRBJ1-6; 7 bases match TRBD1. The germline V gene has CDR1 GTSNPN and CDR2 SVGIG (reference sequence). Losses at the gene ends were 4 bases for V and 7 bases for J; bases not matched to a gene: 4. The CDR3 has 13 residues. In nucleotides, the CDR3 is TGTGCCTGGAACCAGGACAGGAATTCACCCCTCCACTTT. Its translation: CAWNQDRNSPLHF.

The gene calls are TRBV29-1 and TRBJ2-7; 10 nucleotides align to TRBD1. The CDR3 extends over 14 amino acids. V was pared by 5 bases and J by 5 bases, with 9 bases of the junction left unmatched. The germline V gene has CDR1 SQVTM and CDR2 ANQGSEA. The CDR3 DNA reads as TGCAGCGTTTCTCCGGGACAGGGGACCCACGAGCAGTACTTC. This encodes CSVSPGQGTHEQYF.

This clone appeared a few times. The chain has TRBV6-6 and TRBJ1-1; D may be TRBD1 (6 bases). CDR1 is MNHNY, CDR2 SVGAGI, per germline (reference sequence). V dropped 6 bases and J dropped 1 base, with 12 bases sitting between them. This CDR3 is built from 14 residues. In nucleotides, the CDR3 is TGTGCCAGCAGACCCTCGGGGGCGAACACTGAAGCTTTCTTT. Residues: CASRPSGANTEAFF.

The V and J genes are TRBV29-1 and TRBJ2-5; 8 nucleotides match TRBD1. Looked up from germline, CDR1 is SQVTM and CDR2 is ANQGSEA. The CDR3 spans 14 residues. The CDR3 DNA is TGCAGTACCCAACCCGGACAGGGCCAAGAGACCCAGTACTTC. This gives the protein CSTQPGQGQETQYF.

The chain is built from TRBV7-9 and TRBJ2-2; D unclear. The ends were cut back, 3 bases at V and 3 bases at J, with 14 bases in the middle. CDR1 and CDR2 (germline): SEHNR, FQNEAQ (reference sequence). The CDR3 is 16 amino acids. CDR3 protein: CASSLGLTADTGELFF. The CDR3 bases are TGTGCCAGCAGCTTGGGGTTGACTGCAGACACCGGGGAGCTGTTTTTT. Using reference TRBV7-9 and TRBJ2-2 for the parts outside the CDR3, the full variable domain is DTGVSQNPRHKITKRGQNVTFRCDPISEHNRLYWYRQTLGQGPEFLTYFQNEAQLEKSRLLSDRFSAERPKGSFSTLEIQRTEQGDSAMYLCASSLGLTADTGELFFGEGSRLTVL.